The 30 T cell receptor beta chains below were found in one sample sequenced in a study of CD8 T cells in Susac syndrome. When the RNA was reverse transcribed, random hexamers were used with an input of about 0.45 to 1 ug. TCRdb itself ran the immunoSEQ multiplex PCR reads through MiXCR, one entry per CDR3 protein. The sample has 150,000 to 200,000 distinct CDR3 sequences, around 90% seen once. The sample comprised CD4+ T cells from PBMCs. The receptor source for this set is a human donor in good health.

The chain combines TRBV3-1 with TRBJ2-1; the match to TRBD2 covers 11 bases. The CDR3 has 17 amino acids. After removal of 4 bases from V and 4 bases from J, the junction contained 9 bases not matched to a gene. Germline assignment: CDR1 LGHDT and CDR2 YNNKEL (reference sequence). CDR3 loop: CASSLHSGTSGYNEQFF. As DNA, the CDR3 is TGTGCCAGCAGCCTTCACTCCGGGACTAGCGGTTACAATGAGCAGTTCTTC.

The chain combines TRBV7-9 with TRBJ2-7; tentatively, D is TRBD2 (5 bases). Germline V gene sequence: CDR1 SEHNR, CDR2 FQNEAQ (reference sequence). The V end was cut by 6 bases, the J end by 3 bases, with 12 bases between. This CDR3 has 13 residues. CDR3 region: CASRPRTRYEQYF. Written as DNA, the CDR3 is TGTGCCAGCAGACCTCGGACTCGCTACGAGCAGTACTTC. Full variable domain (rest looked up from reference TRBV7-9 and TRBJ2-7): DTGVSQNPRHKITKRGQNVTFRCDPISEHNRLYWYRQTLGQGPEFLTYFQNEAQLEKSRLLSDRFSAERPKGSFSTLEIQRTEQGDSAMYLCASRPRTRYEQYFGPGTRLTVT.

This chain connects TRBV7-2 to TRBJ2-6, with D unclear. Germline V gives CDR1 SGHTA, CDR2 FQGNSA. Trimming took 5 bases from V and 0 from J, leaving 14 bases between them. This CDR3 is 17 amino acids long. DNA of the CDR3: TGTGCCAGCAGCCCAACAGTATCTGGCTCTGGGGCCAACGTCCTGACTTTC. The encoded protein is CASSPTVSGSGANVLTF.

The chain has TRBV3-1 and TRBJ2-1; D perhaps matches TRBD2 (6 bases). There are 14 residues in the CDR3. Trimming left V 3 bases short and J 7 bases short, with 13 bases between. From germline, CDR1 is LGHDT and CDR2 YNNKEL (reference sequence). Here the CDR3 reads CASSQTGVGNEQFF. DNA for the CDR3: TGTGCCAGCAGCCAGACGGGGGTTGGGAATGAGCAGTTCTTC.

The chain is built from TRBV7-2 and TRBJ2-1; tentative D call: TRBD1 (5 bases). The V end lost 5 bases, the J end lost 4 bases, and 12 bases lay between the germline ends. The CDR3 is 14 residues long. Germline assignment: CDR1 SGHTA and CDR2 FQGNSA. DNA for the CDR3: TGTGCCAGCAGCCCCGTGCCAGGGTACAATGAGCAGTTCTTC. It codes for CASSPVPGYNEQFF. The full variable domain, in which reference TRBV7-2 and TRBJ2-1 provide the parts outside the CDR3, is GAGVSQSPSNKVTEKGKDVELRCDPISGHTALYWYRQSLGQGLEFLIYFQGNSAPDKSGLPSDRFSAERTGGSVSTLTIQRTQQEDSAVYLCASSPVPGYNEQFFGPGTRLTVL.

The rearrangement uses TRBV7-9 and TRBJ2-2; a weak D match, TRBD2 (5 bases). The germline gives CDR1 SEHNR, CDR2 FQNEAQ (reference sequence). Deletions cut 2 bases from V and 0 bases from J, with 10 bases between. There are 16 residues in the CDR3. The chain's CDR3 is CASSLRQDSNTGELFF. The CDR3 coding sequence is TGTGCCAGCAGCTTAAGGCAGGACTCGAACACCGGGGAGCTGTTTTTT. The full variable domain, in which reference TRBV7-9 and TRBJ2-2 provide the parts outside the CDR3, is DTGVSQNPRHKITKRGQNVTFRCDPISEHNRLYWYRQTLGQGPEFLTYFQNEAQLEKSRLLSDRFSAERPKGSFSTLEIQRTEQGDSAMYLCASSLRQDSNTGELFFGEGSRLTVL.

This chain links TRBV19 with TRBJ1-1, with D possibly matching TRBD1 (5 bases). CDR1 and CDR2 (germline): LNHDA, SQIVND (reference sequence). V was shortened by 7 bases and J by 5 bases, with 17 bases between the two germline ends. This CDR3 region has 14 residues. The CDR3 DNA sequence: TGTGCCAGTATCGCGAGGGACCGCGAAACTGAAGCTTTCTTT. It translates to CASIARDRETEAFF.

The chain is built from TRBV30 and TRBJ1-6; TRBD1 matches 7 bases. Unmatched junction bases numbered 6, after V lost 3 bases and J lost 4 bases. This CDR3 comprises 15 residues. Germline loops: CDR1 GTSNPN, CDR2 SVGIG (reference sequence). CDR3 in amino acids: CAWRSRQGYNSPLHF. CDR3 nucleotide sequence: TGTGCCTGGAGAAGTCGACAGGGTTATAATTCACCCCTCCACTTT. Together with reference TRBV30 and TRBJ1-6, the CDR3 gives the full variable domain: SQTIHQWPATLVQPVGSPLSLECTVEGTSNPNLYWYRQAAGRGLQLLFYSVGIGQISSEVPQNLSASRPQDRQFILSSKKLLLSDSGFYLCAWRSRQGYNSPLHFGNGTRLTVT.

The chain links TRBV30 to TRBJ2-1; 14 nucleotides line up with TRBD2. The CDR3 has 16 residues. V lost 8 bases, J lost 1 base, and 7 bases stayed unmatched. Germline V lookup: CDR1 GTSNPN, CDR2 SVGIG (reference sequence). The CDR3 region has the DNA TGTGCCGGGACTAGCGGGGGCCCGAGGTCCTACAATGAGCAGTTCTTC. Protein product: CAGTSGGPRSYNEQFF.

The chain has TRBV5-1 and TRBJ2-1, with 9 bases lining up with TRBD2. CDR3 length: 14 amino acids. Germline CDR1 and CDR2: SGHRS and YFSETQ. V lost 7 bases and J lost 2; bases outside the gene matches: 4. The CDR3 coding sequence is TGCGCCAGCGCGCGGGAGGGAACCTACAATGAGCAGTTCTTC. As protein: CASAREGTYNEQFF.

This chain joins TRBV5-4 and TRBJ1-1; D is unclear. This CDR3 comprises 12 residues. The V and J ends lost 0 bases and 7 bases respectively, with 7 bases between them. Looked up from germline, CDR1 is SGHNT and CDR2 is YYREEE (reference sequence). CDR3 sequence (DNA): TGTGCCAGCAGCTTGGGGACCTATGAAGCTTTCTTT. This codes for CASSLGTYEAFF.

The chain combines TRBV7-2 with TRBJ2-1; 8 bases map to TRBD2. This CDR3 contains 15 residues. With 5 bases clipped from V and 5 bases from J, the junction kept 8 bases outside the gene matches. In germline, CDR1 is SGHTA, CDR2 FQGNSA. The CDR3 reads CASSLERGRNNEQFF. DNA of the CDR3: TGTGCCAGCAGCCTAGAGCGGGGGCGAAACAATGAGCAGTTCTTC.

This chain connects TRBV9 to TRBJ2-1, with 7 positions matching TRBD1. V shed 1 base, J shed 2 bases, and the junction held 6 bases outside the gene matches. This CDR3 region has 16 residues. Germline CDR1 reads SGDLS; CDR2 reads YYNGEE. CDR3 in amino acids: CASSVRGQETYNEQFF. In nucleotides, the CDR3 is TGTGCCAGCAGCGTAAGAGGACAGGAGACCTACAATGAGCAGTTCTTC. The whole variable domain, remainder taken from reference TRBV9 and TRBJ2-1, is DSGVTQTPKHLITATGQRVTLRCSPRSGDLSVYWYQQSLDQGLQFLIQYYNGEERAKGNILERFSAQQFPDLHSELNLSSLELGDSALYFCASSVRGQETYNEQFFGPGTRLTVL.

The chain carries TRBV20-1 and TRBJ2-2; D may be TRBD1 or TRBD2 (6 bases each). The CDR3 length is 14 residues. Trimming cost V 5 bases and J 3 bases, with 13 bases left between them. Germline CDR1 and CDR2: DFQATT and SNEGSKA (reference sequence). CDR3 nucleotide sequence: TGCAGTGCTTCGAGGGGGACTTACACCGGGGAGCTGTTTTTT. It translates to CSASRGTYTGELFF.

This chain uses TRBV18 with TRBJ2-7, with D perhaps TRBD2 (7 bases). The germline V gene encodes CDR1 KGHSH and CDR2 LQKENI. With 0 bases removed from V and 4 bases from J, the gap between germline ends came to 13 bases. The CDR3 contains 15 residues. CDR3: CASSPPGRGEYEQYF. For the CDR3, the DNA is TGTGCCAGCTCACCACCGGGGAGGGGGGAATACGAGCAGTACTTC.

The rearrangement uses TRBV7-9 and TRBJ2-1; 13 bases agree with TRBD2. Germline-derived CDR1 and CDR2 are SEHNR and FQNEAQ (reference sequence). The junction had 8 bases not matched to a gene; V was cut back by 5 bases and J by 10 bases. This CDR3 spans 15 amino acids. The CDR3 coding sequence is TGTGCCAGCAGCCCCGGGACTAGCGGGGCCGGCGAGCAGTTCTTC. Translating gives CASSPGTSGAGEQFF.

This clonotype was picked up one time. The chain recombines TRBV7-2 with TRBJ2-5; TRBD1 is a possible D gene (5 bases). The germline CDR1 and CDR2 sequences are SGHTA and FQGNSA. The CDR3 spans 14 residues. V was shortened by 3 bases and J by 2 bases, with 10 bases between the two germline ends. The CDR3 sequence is CASSFRRQQETQYF. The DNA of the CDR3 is TGTGCCAGCAGCTTTAGAAGACAGCAAGAGACCCAGTACTTC.

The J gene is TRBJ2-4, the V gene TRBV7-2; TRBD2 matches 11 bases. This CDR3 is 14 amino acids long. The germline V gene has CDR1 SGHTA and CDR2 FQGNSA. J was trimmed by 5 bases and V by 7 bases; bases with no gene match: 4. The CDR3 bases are TGTGCCAGCACCATAGCGGGGGGGCAAAACATTCAGTACTTC. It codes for CASTIAGGQNIQYF.

The CDR3, as DNA: TGTGCCAGCAGCTCGACGGGACGGGGCAATCAGCCCCAGCATTTT. This encodes CASSSTGRGNQPQHF. The rearrangement uses TRBV7-2 and TRBJ1-5; D is perhaps TRBD1 (5 bases). Germline lookup yields CDR1 SGHTA and CDR2 FQGNSA. This CDR3 is 15 amino acids long. Trimming stripped 4 bases from V and 2 bases from J, with 12 bases between. Combining the CDR3 with reference TRBV7-2 and TRBJ1-5 gives the whole variable domain GAGVSQSPSNKVTEKGKDVELRCDPISGHTALYWYRQSLGQGLEFLIYFQGNSAPDKSGLPSDRFSAERTGGSVSTLTIQRTQQEDSAVYLCASSSTGRGNQPQHFGDGTRLSIL.

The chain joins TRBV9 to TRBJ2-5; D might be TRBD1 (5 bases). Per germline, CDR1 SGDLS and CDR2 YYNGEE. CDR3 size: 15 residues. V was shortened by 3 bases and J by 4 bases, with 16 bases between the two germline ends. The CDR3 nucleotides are TGTGCCAGCAGCGCTGCGGATCAGGGCCTAGAGACCCAGTACTTC. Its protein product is CASSAADQGLETQYF.

The CDR3 protein is CACERGARNSPLHF. CDR3 in DNA: TGTGCCTGCGAGAGGGGGGCGAGGAATTCACCCCTCCACTTT. The chain employs TRBV19 and TRBJ1-6, with D possibly TRBD1 on 6 matching bases. This CDR3 has 14 residues. Germline V gene data show CDR1 as LNHDA and CDR2 as SQIVND (reference sequence). V was cut by 11 bases and J by 7 bases, with 18 bases left in between.

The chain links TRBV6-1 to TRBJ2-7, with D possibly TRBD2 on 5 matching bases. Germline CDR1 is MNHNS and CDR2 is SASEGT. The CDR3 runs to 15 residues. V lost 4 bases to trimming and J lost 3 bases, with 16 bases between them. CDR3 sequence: CASSGATPGNYEQYF. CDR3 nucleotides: TGTGCCAGCAGTGGAGCCACACCGGGAAACTACGAGCAGTACTTC.

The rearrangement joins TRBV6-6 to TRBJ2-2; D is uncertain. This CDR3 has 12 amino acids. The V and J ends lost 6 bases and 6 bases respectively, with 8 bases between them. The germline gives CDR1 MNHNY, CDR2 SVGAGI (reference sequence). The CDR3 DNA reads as TGTGCCAGCAGGCCGGGCCCCGGGGAGCTGTTTTTT. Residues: CASRPGPGELFF.

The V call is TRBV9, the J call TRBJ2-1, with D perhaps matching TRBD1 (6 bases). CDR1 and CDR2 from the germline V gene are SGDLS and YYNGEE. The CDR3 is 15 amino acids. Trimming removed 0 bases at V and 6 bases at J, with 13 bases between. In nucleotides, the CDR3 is TGTGCCAGCAGCGTAGGCGCGACAGGAGCCAATGAGCAGTTCTTC. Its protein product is CASSVGATGANEQFF. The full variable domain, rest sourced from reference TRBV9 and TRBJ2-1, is DSGVTQTPKHLITATGQRVTLRCSPRSGDLSVYWYQQSLDQGLQFLIQYYNGEERAKGNILERFSAQQFPDLHSELNLSSLELGDSALYFCASSVGATGANEQFFGPGTRLTVL.

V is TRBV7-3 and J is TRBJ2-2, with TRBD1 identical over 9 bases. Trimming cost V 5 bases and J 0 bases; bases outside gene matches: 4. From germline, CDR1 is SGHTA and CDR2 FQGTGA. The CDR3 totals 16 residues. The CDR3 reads CASSPQGAPNTGELFF. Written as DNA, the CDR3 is TGTGCCAGCAGCCCACAGGGGGCCCCGAACACCGGGGAGCTGTTTTTT.

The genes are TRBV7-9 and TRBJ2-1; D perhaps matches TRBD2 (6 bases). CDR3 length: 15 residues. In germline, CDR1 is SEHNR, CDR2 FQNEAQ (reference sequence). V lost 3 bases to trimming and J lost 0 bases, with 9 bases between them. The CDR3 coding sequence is TGTGCCAGCAGCTTTGGGGGGACCTCCTACAATGAGCAGTTCTTC. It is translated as CASSFGGTSYNEQFF. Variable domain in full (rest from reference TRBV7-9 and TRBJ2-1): DTGVSQNPRHKITKRGQNVTFRCDPISEHNRLYWYRQTLGQGPEFLTYFQNEAQLEKSRLLSDRFSAERPKGSFSTLEIQRTEQGDSAMYLCASSFGGTSYNEQFFGPGTRLTVL.

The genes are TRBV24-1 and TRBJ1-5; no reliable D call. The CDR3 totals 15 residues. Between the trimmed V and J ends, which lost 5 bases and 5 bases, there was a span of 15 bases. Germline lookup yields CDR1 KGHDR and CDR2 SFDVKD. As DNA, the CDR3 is TGTGCCACCAGTGCCCGGGAGGACGGGGATCAGCCCCAGCATTTT. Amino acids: CATSAREDGDQPQHF.

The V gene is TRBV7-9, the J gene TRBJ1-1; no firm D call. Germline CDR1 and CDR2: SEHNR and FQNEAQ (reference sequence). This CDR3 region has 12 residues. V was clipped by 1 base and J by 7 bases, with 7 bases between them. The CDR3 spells CASSLVGIEAFF. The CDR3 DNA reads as TGTGCCAGCAGCTTAGTGGGGATTGAAGCTTTCTTT.

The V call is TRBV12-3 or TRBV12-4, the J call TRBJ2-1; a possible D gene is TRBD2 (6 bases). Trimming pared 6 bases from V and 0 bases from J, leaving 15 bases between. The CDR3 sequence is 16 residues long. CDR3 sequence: CASSPRLVSSYNEQFF. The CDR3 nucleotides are TGTGCCAGCAGCCCACGACTAGTCAGCTCCTACAATGAGCAGTTCTTC.

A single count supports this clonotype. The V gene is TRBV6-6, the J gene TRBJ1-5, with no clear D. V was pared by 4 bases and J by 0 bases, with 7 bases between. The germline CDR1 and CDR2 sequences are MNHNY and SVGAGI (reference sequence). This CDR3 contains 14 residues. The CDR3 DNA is TGTGCCAGCAGTTGGACGGATAGCAATCAGCCCCAGCATTTT. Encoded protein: CASSWTDSNQPQHF.